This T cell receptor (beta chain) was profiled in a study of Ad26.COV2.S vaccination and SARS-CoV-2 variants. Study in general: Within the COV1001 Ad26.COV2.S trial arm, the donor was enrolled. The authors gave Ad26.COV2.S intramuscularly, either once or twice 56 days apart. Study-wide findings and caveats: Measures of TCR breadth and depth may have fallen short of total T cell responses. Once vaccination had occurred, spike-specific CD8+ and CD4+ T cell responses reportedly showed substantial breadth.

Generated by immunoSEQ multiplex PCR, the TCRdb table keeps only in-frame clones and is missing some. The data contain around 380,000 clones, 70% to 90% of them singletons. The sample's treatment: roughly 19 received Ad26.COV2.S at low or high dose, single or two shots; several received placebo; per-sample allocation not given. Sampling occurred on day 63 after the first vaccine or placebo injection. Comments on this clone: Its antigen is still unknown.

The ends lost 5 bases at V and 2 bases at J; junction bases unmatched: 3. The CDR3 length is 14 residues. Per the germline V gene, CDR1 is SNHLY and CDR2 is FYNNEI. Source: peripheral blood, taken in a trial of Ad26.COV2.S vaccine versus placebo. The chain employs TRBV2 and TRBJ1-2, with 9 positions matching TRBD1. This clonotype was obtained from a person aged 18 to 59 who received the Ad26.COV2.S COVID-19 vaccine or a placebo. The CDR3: CASSYRGQNYGYTF. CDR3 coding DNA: TGTGCCAGCAGTTACAGGGGGCAGAACTATGGCTACACCTTC.